The 27 T cell receptor beta chains below all came from one sample that was sequenced in a study of blood T cell repertoires in COVID-19. Measured with immunoSEQ multiplex PCR; TCRdb has only the in-frame clones, and not every one. The repertoire holds 180,000 or so clones, with roughly 80% as singletons. Source material: PBMCs or T cells enriched from blood (not recorded which). These TCRs come from a man in his 60s who had been exposed to COVID-19.

This sequence joins TRBV28 and TRBJ1-1; no firm D call. The CDR3 spans 14 residues. Germline values: CDR1 MDHEN, CDR2 SYDVKM. Deletions cut 1 base from V and 8 bases from J, with 14 bases between. The CDR3 reads CASSLSDYQSEAFF. As DNA, the CDR3 is TGTGCCAGCAGTTTATCAGATTACCAGTCCGAAGCTTTCTTT.

This chain joins TRBV24-1 and TRBJ1-4; possible D gene TRBD1, 5 bases. The CDR3 loop spans 15 amino acids. Germline assignment: CDR1 KGHDR and CDR2 SFDVKD. Trimming cost V 5 bases and J 8 bases, with 17 bases left between them. This CDR3 is CATSGYPGLGEKLFF. In DNA, the CDR3 is TGTGCCACCAGTGGGTATCCGGGACTCGGCGAAAAACTGTTTTTT.

The chain combines TRBV6-5 with TRBJ2-6; a weak D match, TRBD2 (6 bases). Looked up from germline, CDR1 is MNHEY and CDR2 is SVGAGI. The length of the CDR3 is 15 residues. Trimming stripped 4 bases from V and 0 bases from J, with 7 bases between. CDR3 in DNA: TGTGCCAGCAGTTGGGGGGACTCTGGGGCCAACGTCCTGACTTTC. Its translation is CASSWGDSGANVLTF.

This chain uses TRBV27 with TRBJ2-7, with a tentative D call TRBD2 (6 bases). Germline values: CDR1 MNHEY, CDR2 SMNVEV (reference sequence). V gave up 5 bases and J gave up 6 bases, with 14 bases separating them. The CDR3 consists of 13 residues. CDR3 nucleotide sequence: TGTGCCAGCAGTCCGGGCGGAGGGGTCGAGCAGTACTTC. Amino acid sequence: CASSPGGGVEQYF.

V and J are TRBV28 and TRBJ1-5; TRBD1 matches at 9 bases. V gave up 3 bases and J gave up 4 bases; unmatched junction bases: 1. Germline V gene data show CDR1 as MDHEN and CDR2 as SYDVKM. This CDR3 has 14 amino acids. This chain's CDR3 is CASSFGTGNQPQHF. The CDR3 DNA follows: TGTGCCAGCAGTTTTGGGACAGGGAATCAGCCCCAGCATTTT.

The CDR3, as DNA: TGCAGCGTTGACGGCCCAGGGGGCGGCTATGGCTACACCTTC. Protein sequence: CSVDGPGGGYGYTF. This sequence joins TRBV29-1 and TRBJ1-2, with TRBD1 matching 8 bases. Germline V CDR1 and CDR2: SQVTM, ANQGSEA. The CDR3 spans 14 residues. Trimming at V came to 3 bases and at J to 4 bases, leaving 7 bases not matched to a gene.

The chain recombines TRBV3-1 (or the pseudogene TRBV3-2) with TRBJ2-7; D perhaps matches TRBD2 (5 bases). Trimming left V 1 base short and J 2 bases short, with 15 bases between. The CDR3 is 16 amino acids. The germline CDR1 and CDR2 sequences are LGHDT and YNNKEL (reference sequence). The CDR3 nucleotides are TGTGCCAGCAGCCAAGCGATGCTCGGGGAAGCCTACGAGCAGTACTTC. It translates to CASSQAMLGEAYEQYF.

The chain has TRBV28 and TRBJ1-5; the D gene is possibly TRBD1 (5 bases). This CDR3 has 14 residues. From germline, CDR1 is MDHEN and CDR2 SYDVKM. V was shortened by 5 bases and J by 7 bases, with 15 bases between the two germline ends. The CDR3 here is CASSNGQGRQPQHF. CDR3 bases: TGTGCCAGCAGTAATGGGCAGGGAAGACAGCCCCAGCATTTT.

The rearrangement uses TRBV6-1 and TRBJ2-4; no reliable D call. From germline, CDR1 is MNHNS and CDR2 SASEGT. Trimming left V 1 base short and J 0 bases short, with 4 bases between. The CDR3 runs to 14 residues. CDR3 DNA: TGTGCCAGCAGTGAAGGCGTAGCCAAAAACATTCAGTACTTC. Protein: CASSEGVAKNIQYF.

The chain uses TRBV24-1 and TRBJ2-3; 9 bases are shared with TRBD2. Unmatched junction bases numbered 8, after V lost 4 bases and J lost 4 bases. From germline, CDR1 is KGHDR and CDR2 SFDVKD. This CDR3 has 16 amino acids. In nucleotides, the CDR3 is TGTGCCACCAGTGACCCAGCGGGAGGTGCCCCAGATACGCAGTATTTT. The encoded protein is CATSDPAGGAPDTQYF.

This sequence joins TRBV5-4 and TRBJ1-4, with a weak D call TRBD1 (5 bases). The CDR3 is 13 residues long. CDR1 and CDR2 from the germline V gene are SGHNT and YYREEE (reference sequence). V was pared by 0 bases and J by 6 bases, with 6 bases between. The CDR3 DNA reads TGTGCCAGCAGCTTGGTAGGGGATGAAAAACTGTTTTTT. It translates to CASSLVGDEKLFF.

V is TRBV19 and J is TRBJ2-3; 9 bases are shared with TRBD2. Per germline, CDR1 LNHDA and CDR2 SQIVND (reference sequence). The length of the CDR3 is 17 residues. The V gene end was trimmed by 2 bases and the J gene end by 0 bases; junction bases not matched to a gene: 6. CDR3 sequence reads: CASSIPAGGTSTDTQYF. The CDR3 DNA reads as TGTGCCAGTAGTATACCCGCGGGAGGGACTAGCACAGATACGCAGTATTTT.

The V gene is TRBV7-2, the J gene TRBJ1-2; 9 positions match TRBD1. The germline V gene encodes CDR1 SGHTA and CDR2 FQGNSA. With V trimmed by 3 bases and J by 7 bases, 6 bases remained unmatched. This CDR3 has 14 residues. CDR3 loop: CASSFTGGTPGYTF. CDR3 DNA sequence: TGTGCCAGCAGCTTCACAGGGGGCACCCCTGGCTACACCTTC.

The chain joins TRBV5-4 to TRBJ2-2; D perhaps matches TRBD1 (5 bases). The CDR3 totals 14 residues. Germline loops: CDR1 SGHNT, CDR2 YYREEE (reference sequence). V lost 0 bases and J lost 5, with 8 bases in between. CDR3 amino acids: CASSLVPGTGELFF. As DNA, the CDR3 is TGTGCCAGCAGCTTGGTCCCAGGGACCGGGGAGCTGTTTTTT.

The chain uses TRBV2 and TRBJ2-1, with 7 nucleotides matching TRBD2. This CDR3 has 18 residues. Germline V gene sequence: CDR1 SNHLY, CDR2 FYNNEI. V was pared by 4 bases and J by 4 bases, with 16 bases of the junction left unmatched. The CDR3 is CASSASRAWSGVYNEQFF. In nucleotides, the CDR3 is TGTGCCAGCAGTGCAAGTCGCGCATGGAGCGGGGTATACAATGAGCAGTTCTTC. Together with reference TRBV2 and TRBJ2-1, the CDR3 gives the full variable domain: EPEVTQTPSHQVTQMGQEVILRCVPISNHLYFYWYRQILGQKVEFLVSFYNNEISEKSEIFDDQFSVERPDGSNFTLKIRSTKLEDSAMYFCASSASRAWSGVYNEQFFGPGTRLTVL.

The genes are TRBV24-1 and TRBJ1-1, with D possibly TRBD1 on 5 matching bases. Deletions cut 7 bases from V and 0 bases from J, with 8 bases between. CDR1 is KGHDR, CDR2 SFDVKD, per germline. This CDR3 contains 13 residues. CDR3: CATREGLNTEAFF. For the CDR3, the DNA is TGTGCCACCAGGGAGGGGCTGAACACTGAAGCTTTCTTT.

The CDR3 DNA is TGTGCCAGCAGCTTAGCCCCGGTTGGTAGCGGCAATGAGCAGTTCTTC. Amino acids: CASSLAPVGSGNEQFF. The genes are TRBV7-3 and TRBJ2-1, with TRBD2 as a possible D gene (6 bases). The germline CDR1 and CDR2 sequences are SGHTA and FQGTGA. V was pared by 2 bases and J by 6 bases, with 17 bases between. This CDR3 contains 16 residues.

This rearrangement joins TRBV7-7 to TRBJ2-3; TRBD2 aligns across 14 bases. The CDR3 is 15 residues long. CDR1 and CDR2 from the germline V gene are SSHAT and FNYEAQ (reference sequence). V dropped 5 bases and J dropped 4; count of bases not matched to a gene: 2. CDR3 bases: TGTGCCAGCAGCATGGGACTAGCGGGAGCAGATACGCAGTATTTT. Its protein is CASSMGLAGADTQYF.

The genes are TRBV5-1 and TRBJ2-1; D may be TRBD2 (5 bases). This CDR3 has 16 residues. CDR1 is SGHRS, CDR2 YFSETQ, per germline. V was trimmed by 3 bases and J by 6 bases, leaving 19 bases between them. CDR3 in DNA: TGCGCCAGCAGCTCCCTTAGCGAGGGAGTGTCCAATGAGCAGTTCTTC. Translating it yields CASSSLSEGVSNEQFF.

The chain links TRBV7-2 to TRBJ2-2, with D possibly matching TRBD2 (5 bases). Trimming removed 2 bases from V and 1 base from J, with 8 bases in between. This CDR3 contains 15 residues. The germline CDR1 and CDR2 sequences are SGHTA and FQGNSA. CDR3 region: CASSLKSGNTGELFF. The CDR3 DNA is TGTGCCAGCAGCTTAAAAAGCGGGAACACCGGGGAGCTGTTTTTT.

The chain couples TRBV6-5 to TRBJ2-7, with TRBD1 matching 8 bases. Germline CDR1 is MNHEY and CDR2 is SVGAGI. With V trimmed by 7 bases and J by 2 bases, 7 bases remained unmatched. The CDR3 is made up of 14 amino acids. CDR3 coding DNA: TGTGCCAGCACCTCCGGGACAGGAGCCTACGAGCAGTACTTC. Translated, it gives CASTSGTGAYEQYF.

V gene TRBV10-2 combines with J gene TRBJ2-3, with 9 bases fitting TRBD2. Per germline, CDR1 WSHSY and CDR2 SAAADI. The CDR3 is 16 amino acids. V dropped 4 bases and J dropped 2; count of bases not matched to a gene: 7. CDR3 loop: CASSVLAGVNTDTQYF. The CDR3, as DNA: TGCGCCAGCAGTGTCTTAGCGGGGGTGAACACAGATACGCAGTATTTT.

The gene calls are TRBV2 and TRBJ1-2, with TRBD1 matching over 8 bases. Germline V gives CDR1 SNHLY, CDR2 FYNNEI. This CDR3 has 15 residues. The junction had 9 bases not matched to a gene; V was cut back by 5 bases and J by 4 bases. DNA for the CDR3: TGTGCCAGCAGTCCCGACAGGGGCGGGGGCTATGGCTACACCTTC. Its translation is CASSPDRGGGYGYTF.

The chain joins TRBV4-3 to TRBJ1-4; D remains ambiguous. CDR1 LGHNA and CDR2 YSLEER come from the germline V gene. Trimming removed 0 bases from V and 8 bases from J, with 13 bases in between. CDR3 length: 15 amino acids. The CDR3 bases are TGCGCCAGCAGCCAAGATGGGCCGGGGAGGGAAAAACTGTTTTTT. It translates to CASSQDGPGREKLFF.

A single count supports this clone. The V call is TRBV6-5, the J call TRBJ1-3, with D possibly TRBD1 on 6 matching bases. Germline V gene data show CDR1 as MNHEY and CDR2 as SVGAGI. The CDR3 consists of 15 residues. V gave up 6 bases and J gave up 1 base, with 13 bases separating them. CDR3 in DNA: TGTGCCAGCAGCATCCAGGGGTCGTCTGGAAACACCATATATTTT. It translates to CASSIQGSSGNTIYF.

This clone was counted a single time. V and J are TRBV7-9 and TRBJ1-4; D not certain. This CDR3 is 13 amino acids long. The V gene's germline CDR1 is SEHNR and CDR2 FQNEAQ (reference sequence). V was pared by 1 base and J by 7 bases, with 7 bases between. CDR3 in DNA: TGTGCCAGCAGCTTAGAGGGAGTTGAAAAACTGTTTTTT. Its translation is CASSLEGVEKLFF.

The V gene is TRBV9, the J gene TRBJ2-2; D is possibly TRBD1 (6 bases). The germline V gene encodes CDR1 SGDLS and CDR2 YYNGEE. The CDR3 runs to 17 residues. V lost 1 base to trimming and J lost 1 base, with 14 bases between them. The CDR3 loop is CASSVPSTRGNTGELFF. DNA for the CDR3: TGTGCCAGCAGCGTACCGTCTACCAGGGGGAACACCGGGGAGCTGTTTTTT.